One sample yielded the 23 T cell receptor beta chains listed below, sequenced in a study of T cell responses to AZD1222 COVID-19 vaccine. Profiling relied on immunoSEQ multiplex PCR, and the TCRdb table lists in-frame clones only, not all of them. Altogether more than 85,000 clones are present, 70% to 90% being singletons, with the ten largest covering around 13%. Sequencing was performed on peripheral blood, taken on day 0 of MenACWY control vaccination. The receptors derive from an adult in good health.

The V call is TRBV7-2, the J call TRBJ2-3; TRBD2 aligns across 7 bases. Germline CDR1 and CDR2: SGHTA and FQGNSA. The CDR3 length is 16 residues. J was trimmed by 3 bases and V by 0 bases; bases with no gene match: 6. As DNA, the CDR3 is TGTGCCAGCAGCTTAGCTACGACTAGCAGAACAGATACGCAGTATTTT. It specifies CASSLATTSRTDTQYF.

This chain connects TRBV3-1 (or the pseudogene TRBV3-2) to TRBJ1-1, with a weak D call TRBD1 (5 bases). Trimming stripped 4 bases from V and 7 bases from J, with 13 bases between. The germline gives CDR1 LGHDT, CDR2 YNNKEL (reference sequence). The CDR3 contains 13 residues. The CDR3 sequence: CASSRAQGSEAFF. The CDR3 region has the DNA TGTGCCAGCAGCCGAGCCCAGGGAAGTGAAGCTTTCTTT.

The genes are TRBV19 and TRBJ2-3; no clear D. The CDR3 runs 13 residues. V was cut by 4 bases and J by 9 bases, with 14 bases left in between. Germline V gives CDR1 LNHDA, CDR2 SQIVND (reference sequence). The CDR3 sequence is CASSTQVVGTQYF. Here the CDR3 DNA reads TGTGCCAGTAGTACTCAGGTAGTCGGCACGCAGTATTTT.

The DNA of the CDR3 is TGTGCCACCAGCCGGGGCGGGGGGTCTGGGGCCAACGTCCTGACTTTC. It specifies CATSRGGGSGANVLTF. This chain uses TRBV15 with TRBJ2-6; 8 nucleotides match TRBD2. Germline V gene data show CDR1 as LNHNV and CDR2 as YYDKDF (reference sequence). The CDR3 length is 16 residues. With V trimmed by 5 bases and J by 1 base, 4 bases remained unmatched.

V is TRBV24-1 and J is TRBJ1-5; 9 bases match TRBD1. This CDR3 is built from 16 residues. Germline V gene lookup returns CDR1 KGHDR and CDR2 SFDVKD. J gave up 4 bases and V 2 bases, and 5 bases lay outside the gene matches. DNA of the CDR3: TGTGCCACCAGTGATTACGACAGGGGGTGGAATCAGCCCCAGCATTTT. It codes for CATSDYDRGWNQPQHF.

This clone has a handful of counts. The chain employs TRBV5-5 and TRBJ2-7; D is uncertain. Germline CDR1 is SGHKS and CDR2 is YYEKEE (reference sequence). Trimming cost V 1 base and J 3 bases, with 8 bases left between them. The CDR3 contains 13 residues. The CDR3 sequence: CASSLRQDYEQYF. As DNA, the CDR3 is TGTGCCAGCAGCTTGAGGCAGGACTACGAGCAGTACTTC. The variable domain in full, completed from reference TRBV5-5 and TRBJ2-7, reads DAGVTQSPTHLIKTRGQQVTLRCSPISGHKSVSWYQQVLGQGPQFIFQYYEKEERGRGNFPDRFSARQFPNYSSELNVNALLLGDSALYLCASSLRQDYEQYFGPGTRLTVT.

This clone was seen only a few times. The J gene is TRBJ1-3, the V gene TRBV19; tentative D call: TRBD1 (6 bases). CDR1 is LNHDA and CDR2 is SQIVND in the germline V gene (reference sequence). CDR3 size: 15 residues. V was clipped by 5 bases and J by 0 bases, with 11 bases between them. Here the CDR3 reads CASSPDSFSGNTIYF. As DNA, the CDR3 is TGTGCCAGTAGTCCGGACAGCTTCTCTGGAAACACCATATATTTT. The variable domain in full, completed from reference TRBV19 and TRBJ1-3, reads DGGITQSPKYLFRKEGQNVTLSCEQNLNHDAMYWYRQDPGQGLRLIYYSQIVNDFQKGDIAEGYSVSREKKESFPLTVTSAQKNPTAFYLCASSPDSFSGNTIYFGEGSWLTVV.

The chain recombines TRBV28 with TRBJ1-2; 8 bases are shared with TRBD1. V dropped 2 bases and J dropped 5; count of bases not matched to a gene: 1. The CDR3 contains 13 residues. Germline V gene data show CDR1 as MDHEN and CDR2 as SYDVKM. This CDR3 reads CASSLRQGYGYTF. For the CDR3, the DNA is TGTGCCAGCAGTTTACGACAGGGGTATGGCTACACCTTC.

This chain joins TRBV27 and TRBJ2-1, with 9 nucleotides matching TRBD2. Trimming cost V 5 bases and J 0 bases; bases outside gene matches: 5. There are 16 residues in the CDR3. CDR1 is MNHEY and CDR2 is SMNVEV in the germline V gene (reference sequence). The CDR3: CASSATSGSSYNEQFF. CDR3 bases: TGTGCCAGCAGTGCGACTAGCGGTAGCTCCTACAATGAGCAGTTCTTC.

V gene TRBV7-8 combines with J gene TRBJ2-1; no definite D call. Germline V lookup: CDR1 SGHVS, CDR2 FQNEAQ. The length of the CDR3 is 15 residues. Trimming took 4 bases from V and 6 from J, leaving 16 bases between them. The CDR3 here is CASSSALGYPNEQFF. CDR3 nucleotide sequence: TGTGCCAGCAGCTCGGCCCTTGGATATCCCAATGAGCAGTTCTTC.

The rearrangement joins TRBV29-1 to TRBJ1-1; D is perhaps TRBD1 (6 bases). Germline V CDR1 and CDR2: SQVTM, ANQGSEA. The CDR3 covers 11 residues. The CDR3 reads CRGALGTEAFF. The DNA for the CDR3 is TGCAGGGGGGCCCTTGGAACTGAAGCTTTCTTT.

The J gene is TRBJ2-5, the V gene TRBV28; TRBD2 is a possible D gene (6 bases). The CDR3 covers 16 residues. Trimming stripped 3 bases from V and 5 bases from J, with 19 bases between. The V gene's germline CDR1 is MDHEN and CDR2 SYDVKM. This CDR3 reads CASSFGSGAPSETQYF. CDR3 DNA: TGTGCCAGCAGTTTCGGTAGCGGAGCTCCGTCGGAGACCCAGTACTTC.

The chain recombines TRBV6-5 with TRBJ1-2; D gene unclear. The CDR3 has 13 residues. Between the trimmed V and J ends, which lost 6 bases and 5 bases, there was a span of 13 bases. The germline V gene encodes CDR1 MNHEY and CDR2 SVGAGI. CDR3 protein: CASSLTPRYGYTF. CDR3 DNA sequence: TGTGCCAGCAGCCTCACGCCTAGATATGGCTACACCTTC.

The chain carries TRBV2 and TRBJ2-2; TRBD1 or TRBD2 may be the D gene (5 bases each). Germline V gives CDR1 SNHLY, CDR2 FYNNEI. V was clipped by 7 bases and J by 7 bases, with 16 bases between them. CDR3 size: 14 residues. This CDR3 reads CASKRYDGGGELFF. CDR3 DNA: TGTGCCAGCAAAAGATACGATGGGGGCGGGGAGCTGTTTTTT.

This clone has just one count. The rearrangement uses TRBV5-1 and TRBJ2-6; weak D call: TRBD2 (5 bases). With 3 bases removed from V and 0 bases from J, the gap between germline ends came to 10 bases. The CDR3 extends over 16 amino acids. Germline V gene sequence: CDR1 SGHRS, CDR2 YFSETQ. The CDR3 here is CASSSGLDSGANVLTF. CDR3 sequence (DNA): TGCGCCAGCAGCTCCGGACTGGACTCTGGGGCCAACGTCCTGACTTTC.

The rearrangement uses TRBV6-5 and TRBJ2-2; a weak D match, TRBD1 (5 bases). Germline CDR1 MNHEY, CDR2 SVGAGI. This CDR3 is built from 15 residues. Between the trimmed V and J ends, which lost 2 bases and 5 bases, there was a span of 12 bases. CDR3 sequence reads: CASSYGRAGTGELFF. DNA of the CDR3: TGTGCCAGCAGTTACGGCAGGGCTGGAACCGGGGAGCTGTTTTTT.

J is TRBJ1-6 and V is TRBV30; no clear D. The CDR3 sequence is 13 residues long. Germline V gene data show CDR1 as GTSNPN and CDR2 as SVGIG (reference sequence). The V and J ends lost 2 bases and 7 bases respectively, with 9 bases between them. CDR3 coding DNA: TGTGCCTGGAGTAAGTCGGAAAATTCACCCCTCCACTTT. It codes for CAWSKSENSPLHF.

The V and J genes are TRBV5-1 and TRBJ2-1, with 9 bases that match TRBD1. V lost 2 bases to trimming and J lost 10 bases; unmatched junction nucleotides: 16. From germline, CDR1 is SGHRS and CDR2 YFSETQ. The CDR3 runs to 17 residues. The CDR3 sequence is CASSFLLDRGKSREQFF. The CDR3 region has the DNA TGCGCCAGCAGCTTCTTACTAGACAGGGGGAAGTCACGGGAGCAGTTCTTC.

This chain uses TRBV7-9 with TRBJ1-6, with D tentatively TRBD1 (5 bases). CDR1 is SEHNR, CDR2 FQNEAQ, per germline (reference sequence). The V gene lost 5 bases and the J gene lost 10 bases, with 15 bases spanning the gap. The CDR3 runs to 14 residues. CDR3 sequence (DNA): TGTGCCAGCAGCGCCTTGGGGGACCACTCACCCCTCCACTTT. It encodes CASSALGDHSPLHF.

In this sample, this clone turned up a few times. The V gene is TRBV7-9, the J gene TRBJ1-5, with D unclear. The germline CDR1 and CDR2 sequences are SEHNR and FQNEAQ (reference sequence). Trimming cost V 3 bases and J 0 bases, with 3 bases left between them. The CDR3 spans 13 residues. CDR3 nucleotides: TGTGCCAGCAGCTTGACTAGCAATCAGCCCCAGCATTTT. Its protein product is CASSLTSNQPQHF.

V is TRBV11-3 and J is TRBJ1-1, with D perhaps TRBD1 (5 bases). Per the germline V gene, CDR1 is SGHNT and CDR2 is YENEEA. Trimming took 3 bases from V and 1 from J, leaving 9 bases between them. The CDR3 has 14 amino acids. The CDR3 bases are TGTGCCAGCAGCTTGGGGCAGACGAACACTGAAGCTTTCTTT. Translating gives CASSLGQTNTEAFF.

This sequence joins TRBV28 and TRBJ2-7; 11 bases fit TRBD1. Germline CDR1 is MDHEN and CDR2 is SYDVKM. The CDR3 is 17 residues long. The V gene end was trimmed by 4 bases and the J gene end by 2 bases; junction bases not matched to a gene: 10. The CDR3 loop reads CASSSIGGTGGAYEQYF. DNA of the CDR3: TGTGCCAGCAGTTCAATAGGAGGGACAGGGGGTGCCTACGAGCAGTACTTC.

The chain is built from TRBV28 and TRBJ2-2, with 7 bases matching TRBD2. V shed 2 bases, J shed 3 bases, and the junction held 0 bases outside the gene matches. Germline-derived CDR1 and CDR2 are MDHEN and SYDVKM. CDR3 size: 14 residues. The CDR3 is CASSLAGDTGELFF. The CDR3, as DNA: TGTGCCAGCAGTTTAGCGGGAGACACCGGGGAGCTGTTTTTT.